This TCR beta chain was captured in a study of post-analysis software for immune sequencing data. Points from the study as a whole: Patients carried a few TRBV segments more frequently than controls did, and TRBV5-6, TRBV5-1 and TRBV20-1 were among them.

The CDR3 covers 15 residues. Trimming pared 1 base from V and 7 bases from J, leaving 11 bases between. Germline V CDR1 and CDR2: MDHEN, SYDVKM. cDNA libraries for TCR beta contained unique molecular identifiers. TCRdb recomputed calls from the PCR reads with MiXCR, one row per CDR3 protein. Of roughly 160,000 distinct CDR3 sequences in the sample, 35% to 40% are singletons; the top ten hold roughly 28%. The sample holds a few counts of this clonotype. The antigen is unknown. This receptor was taken from a girl under 18 with multiple sclerosis. The chain joins TRBV28 to TRBJ1-6; D gene unclear. Specimen: blood, collected after autologous hematopoietic stem cell transplantation. CDR3 sequence: CASSLYRGRNSPLHF. CDR3 DNA sequence: TGTGCCAGCAGTTTATATCGGGGAAGGAATTCACCCCTCCACTTT. The full variable domain, rest sourced from reference TRBV28 and TRBJ1-6, is DVKVTQSSRYLVKRTGEKVFLECVQDMDHENMFWYRQDPGLGLRLIYFSYDVKMKEKGDIPEGYSVSREKKERFSLILESASTNQTSMYLCASSLYRGRNSPLHFGNGTRLTVT.